Presented here are 5 T cell receptor beta chains from one specimen sequenced in a study of identifying expanded T cells in peripheral blood (dated by TCRdb to about 2019). Libraries were made using the immunoSEQ multiplex PCR assay. As stored in TCRdb, this immuneACCESS dataset retains in-frame rearrangements with V and J assigned. A fraction of the clones does not appear; measured against another copy, unresolved V genes explain less than half of the discrepancy, and the remainder lacks a known reason. The sample table holds around 47,000 clones, of which 70% to 85% were seen once. The ten largest clones capture roughly 15% of the sample. The material sequenced was blood. The receptors here all came from a person aged 18 to 70 in good health.

This rearrangement joins TRBV7-6 to TRBJ2-3, with D possibly matching TRBD2 (6 bases). V was trimmed by 3 bases and J by 1 base, leaving 11 bases between them. The CDR3 runs 15 residues. CDR1 is SGHVS, CDR2 FNYEAQ, per germline. In DNA, the CDR3 is TGTGCCAGCAGCTTTAAGTCGGGAGGCACAGATACGCAGTATTTT. Its protein product is CASSFKSGGTDTQYF.

CDR3 sequence reads: CASSLGDRNNSPLHF. In DNA, the CDR3 is TGTGCCAGCAGCTTAGGCGACCGAAATAATTCACCCCTCCACTTT. The chain is built from TRBV5-4 and TRBJ1-6; D is unresolved. Trimming pared 2 bases from V and 5 bases from J, leaving 11 bases between. CDR1 and CDR2 (germline): SGHNT, YYREEE (reference sequence). The CDR3 has 15 amino acids.

Notes on this clone: The junction departs from germline at one end; a sequencing error may be responsible. V is TRBV6-5 and J is TRBJ2-7, with D perhaps being TRBD1 or TRBD2 (5 bases each). The CDR3 consists of 12 residues. Germline CDR1 and CDR2: MNHEY and SVGAGI. CDR3 amino acids: CAISWDGVEQYF. CDR3 sequence (DNA): TGTGCCATCAGTTGGGACGGCGTCGAGCAGTACTTC.

The rearrangement uses TRBV5-1 and TRBJ2-1; 9 nucleotides match TRBD2. CDR3 length: 15 residues. With 4 bases clipped from V and 2 bases from J, the junction kept 4 bases outside the gene matches. The germline V gene has CDR1 SGHRS and CDR2 YFSETQ. The CDR3 here is CASSKASGTYNEQFF. The CDR3 region has the DNA TGCGCCAGCAGCAAGGCTAGCGGGACCTACAATGAGCAGTTCTTC.

This clone was found once. V usage is TRBV6-1 and J usage is TRBJ2-3; D is uncertain. The germline gives CDR1 MNHNS, CDR2 SASEGT. Trimming stripped 2 bases from V and 1 base from J, with 7 bases between. CDR3 size: 14 residues. The CDR3 loop reads CASSERPGTDTQYF. CDR3 nucleotide sequence: TGTGCCAGCAGTGAAAGGCCGGGCACAGATACGCAGTATTTT.